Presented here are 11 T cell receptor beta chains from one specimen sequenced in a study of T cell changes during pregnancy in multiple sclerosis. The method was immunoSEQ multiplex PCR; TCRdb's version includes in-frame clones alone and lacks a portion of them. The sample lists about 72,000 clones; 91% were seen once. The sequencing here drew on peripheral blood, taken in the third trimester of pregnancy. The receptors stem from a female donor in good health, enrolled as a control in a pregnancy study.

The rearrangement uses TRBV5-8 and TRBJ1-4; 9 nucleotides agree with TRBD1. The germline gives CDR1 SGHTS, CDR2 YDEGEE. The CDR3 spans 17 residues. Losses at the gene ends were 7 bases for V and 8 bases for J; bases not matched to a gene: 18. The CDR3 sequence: CASYEGQGLGVAEKLFF. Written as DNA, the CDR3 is TGTGCCAGCTATGAAGGACAGGGGCTCGGTGTCGCGGAAAAACTGTTTTTT.

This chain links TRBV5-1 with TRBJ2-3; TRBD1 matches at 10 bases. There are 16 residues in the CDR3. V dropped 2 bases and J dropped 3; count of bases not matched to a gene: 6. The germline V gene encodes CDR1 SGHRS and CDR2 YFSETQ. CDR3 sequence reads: CASSFYRDRGTDTQYF. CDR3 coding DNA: TGCGCCAGCAGCTTTTACCGGGACAGGGGTACAGATACGCAGTATTTT.

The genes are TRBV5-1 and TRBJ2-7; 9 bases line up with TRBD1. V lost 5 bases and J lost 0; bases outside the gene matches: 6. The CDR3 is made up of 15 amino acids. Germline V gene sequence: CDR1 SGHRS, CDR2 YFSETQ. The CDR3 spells CASRAGTGNSYEQYF. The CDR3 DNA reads TGCGCCAGCAGGGCCGGGACAGGGAACTCCTACGAGCAGTACTTC.

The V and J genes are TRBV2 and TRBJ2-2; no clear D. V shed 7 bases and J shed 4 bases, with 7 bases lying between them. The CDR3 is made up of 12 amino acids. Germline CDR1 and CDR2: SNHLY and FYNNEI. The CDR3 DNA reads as TGTGCCAGCATTAGAGGCACCGGGGAGCTGTTTTTT. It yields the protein CASIRGTGELFF. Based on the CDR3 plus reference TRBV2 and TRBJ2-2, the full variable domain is EPEVTQTPSHQVTQMGQEVILRCVPISNHLYFYWYRQILGQKVEFLVSFYNNEISEKSEIFDDQFSVERPDGSNFTLKIRSTKLEDSAMYFCASIRGTGELFFGEGSRLTVL.

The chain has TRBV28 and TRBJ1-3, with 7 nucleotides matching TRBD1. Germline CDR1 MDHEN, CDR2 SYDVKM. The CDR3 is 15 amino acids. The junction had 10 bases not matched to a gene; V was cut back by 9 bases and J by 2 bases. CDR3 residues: CASHRGGSAGNTIYF. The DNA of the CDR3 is TGTGCCAGTCACAGGGGAGGTTCGGCTGGAAACACCATATATTTT.

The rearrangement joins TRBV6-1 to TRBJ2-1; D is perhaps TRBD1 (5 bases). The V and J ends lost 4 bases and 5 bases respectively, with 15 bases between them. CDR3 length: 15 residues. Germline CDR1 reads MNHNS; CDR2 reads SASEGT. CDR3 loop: CASSGAGQRNNEQFF. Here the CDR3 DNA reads TGTGCCAGCAGTGGAGCCGGACAAAGGAACAATGAGCAGTTCTTC.

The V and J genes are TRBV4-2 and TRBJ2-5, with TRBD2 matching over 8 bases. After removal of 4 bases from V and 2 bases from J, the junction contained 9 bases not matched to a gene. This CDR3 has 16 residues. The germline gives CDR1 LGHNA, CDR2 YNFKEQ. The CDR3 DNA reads TGTGCCAGCAGCCCGTATGCGGGGGGTATTCAAGAGACCCAGTACTTC. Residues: CASSPYAGGIQETQYF.

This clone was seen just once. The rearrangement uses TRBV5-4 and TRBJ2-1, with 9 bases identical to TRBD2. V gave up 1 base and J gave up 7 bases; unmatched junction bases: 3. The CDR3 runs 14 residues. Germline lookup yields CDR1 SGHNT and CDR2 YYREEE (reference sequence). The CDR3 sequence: CASSLRLAGNEQFF. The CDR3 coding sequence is TGTGCCAGCAGCTTGAGGCTAGCGGGGAATGAGCAGTTCTTC. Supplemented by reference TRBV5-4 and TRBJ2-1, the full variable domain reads ETGVTQSPTHLIKTRGQQVTLRCSSQSGHNTVSWYQQALGQGPQFIFQYYREEENGRGNFPPRFSGLQFPNYSSELNVNALELDDSALYLCASSLRLAGNEQFFGPGTRLTVL.

CDR3 nucleotide sequence: TGTGCCAGCAGTCCCGGGACAGCCAATCAGCCCCAGCATTTT. It translates to CASSPGTANQPQHF. The rearrangement joins TRBV6-5 to TRBJ1-5, with 7 bases fitting TRBD1. This CDR3 has 14 amino acids. With 5 bases clipped from V and 3 bases from J, the junction kept 4 bases outside the gene matches. Germline V gene sequence: CDR1 MNHEY, CDR2 SVGAGI.

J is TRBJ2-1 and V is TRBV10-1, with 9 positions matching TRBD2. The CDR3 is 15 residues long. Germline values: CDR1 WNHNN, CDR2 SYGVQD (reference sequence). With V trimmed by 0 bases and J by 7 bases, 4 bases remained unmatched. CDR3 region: CASSESAGGENEQFF. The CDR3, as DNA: TGCGCCAGCAGTGAGTCAGCGGGAGGAGAAAATGAGCAGTTCTTC.

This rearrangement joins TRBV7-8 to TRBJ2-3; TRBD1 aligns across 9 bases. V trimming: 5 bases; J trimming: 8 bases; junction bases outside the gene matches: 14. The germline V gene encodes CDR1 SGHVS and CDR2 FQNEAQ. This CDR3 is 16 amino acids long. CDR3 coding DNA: TGTGCCAGCAGCGCAATTCCCGGGACAGGGTTTCGTACGCAGTATTTT. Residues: CASSAIPGTGFRTQYF.